This T cell receptor beta chain was observed in a study of cytomegalovirus exposure and HLA in healthy donors. Notes on the study in general: The classifier reportedly diagnosed cytomegalovirus status with high specificity and sensitivity. Most TCRs appeared rarely, but some public TCRs recurred in many donors. In the 130 or so validation repertoires, about 94% of cluster scores exceeded 0, per a later analysis. The investigators catalogued 150 or so TCR beta chains as cytomegalovirus-associated.

Regarding this clone: The antigen remains unidentified.

V lost 2 bases and J 4 bases, leaving 18 bases between the germline ends. The length of the CDR3 is 16 residues. CDR1 and CDR2 from the germline V gene are MNHNY and SVGAGI (reference sequence). Profiling relied on immunoSEQ multiplex PCR, and the TCRdb table lists in-frame clones only, not all of them. Of roughly 59,000 clones listed, approximately 95% were seen once; the top ten hold 7%. Sequenced input: PBMCs. This clonotype was obtained from a woman aged 18-30 years in good health and CMV-seropositive. This chain uses TRBV6-6 with TRBJ2-7, with D possibly TRBD1 on 7 matching bases. The CDR3 region has the DNA TGTGCCAGCAGTTACCCTAGGACAGGAGGGTGGTACGAGCAGTACTTC. Translation: CASSYPRTGGWYEQYF.